A single sample gave rise to the 30 T cell receptor beta chains below, sequenced in a study of T cell repertoires in cytomegalovirus infection. MiXCR was run by TCRdb on the reads, yielding one entry per CDR3 protein. The sample gives more than 400,000 distinct CDR3 sequences, less than 30% of which show up once; approximately 13% is in the top ten. Sequenced sample: PBMCs. These receptors all stem from a human donor in good health (CMV status not recorded). Some clones in this sample may be carry-over from other donors' samples.

The chain combines TRBV27 with TRBJ2-1; 7 nucleotides agree with TRBD2. The CDR3 sequence is 15 residues long. The trim removed 5 bases at V and 6 bases at J, leaving 10 bases unmatched. Germline assignment: CDR1 MNHEY and CDR2 SMNVEV (reference sequence). In DNA form, the CDR3 reads TGTGCCAGCAGTCGGCGGGGGAGAGGCAGCAATGAGCAGTTCTTC. This translates into CASSRRGRGSNEQFF.

In its sample, this clonotype was seen many times. The chain's CDR3 is CSVGFSGGGGEQFF. The CDR3 DNA follows: TGCAGCGTTGGATTTTCTGGCGGGGGCGGTGAGCAGTTCTTC. The V call is TRBV29-1, the J call TRBJ2-1; maybe TRBD2 (7 bases). The V end was cut by 4 bases, the J end by 9 bases, with 19 bases between. The CDR3 has 14 residues. CDR1 is SQVTM and CDR2 is ANQGSEA in the germline V gene.

As regards this clonotype: Germline and junction disagree at one end, which may indicate a read error. The chain is built from TRBV11-3 and TRBJ2-5; maybe TRBD2 (5 bases). CDR1 and CDR2 (germline): SGHNT, YENEEA. The CDR3 spans 19 residues. The CDR3 loop reads CASSPNRVRAQLLQDTQYF. The CDR3 DNA sequence: TGTGCCAGCAGCCCTAATAGGGTGAGGGCGCAATTACTCCAAGATACCCAGTACTTC.

The chain's CDR3 is CASSPWLAGAGEQYF. For the CDR3, the DNA is TGTGCCAGCAGCCCCTGGCTAGCGGGAGCTGGGGAGCAGTACTTC. The rearrangement joins TRBV7-2 to TRBJ2-7, with 10 bases lining up with TRBD2. The CDR3 runs 15 residues. The germline gives CDR1 SGHTA, CDR2 FQGNSA. Unmatched junction bases numbered 11, after V lost 5 bases and J lost 7 bases. The whole variable domain, remainder taken from reference TRBV7-2 and TRBJ2-7, is GAGVSQSPSNKVTEKGKDVELRCDPISGHTALYWYRQSLGQGLEFLIYFQGNSAPDKSGLPSDRFSAERTGGSVSTLTIQRTQQEDSAVYLCASSPWLAGAGEQYFGPGTRLTVT.

This clonotype was picked up a small number of times. The V gene is TRBV11-2, the J gene TRBJ1-4; TRBD1 might be the D (6 bases). This CDR3 region has 16 residues. From germline, CDR1 is SGHAT and CDR2 FQNNGV. Between the trimmed V and J ends, which lost 5 bases and 5 bases, there was a span of 18 bases. In DNA form, the CDR3 reads TGTGCCAGCAGCCCTACTCCGGACAGCAGGAATGAAAAACTGTTTTTT. Its translation: CASSPTPDSRNEKLFF.

In this sample, this clonotype turned up a few times. The CDR3 DNA is TGTGCCAGCAGTTTACAGGGAGTTCAGCCCCAGCATTTT. It codes for CASSLQGVQPQHF. The V gene is TRBV27, the J gene TRBJ1-5; D perhaps matches TRBD1 (5 bases). The V end lost 2 bases, the J end lost 6 bases, and 8 bases lay between the germline ends. The CDR3 runs to 13 residues. In germline, CDR1 is MNHEY, CDR2 SMNVEV (reference sequence).

This clonotype was observed many times. The chain employs TRBV4-1 and TRBJ2-5, with D uncertain. The V gene lost 4 bases and the J gene lost 1 base, with 4 bases spanning the gap. This CDR3 spans 12 amino acids. CDR1 and CDR2 from the germline V gene are MGHRA and YSYEKL. CDR3 coding DNA: TGCGCCAGCAGCCGTCCCCAAGAGACCCAGTACTTC. The encoded protein is CASSRPQETQYF.

This clonotype turned up a few times. The rearrangement links TRBV2 to TRBJ2-1, with 7 nucleotides matching TRBD1. V dropped 7 bases and J dropped 4; count of bases not matched to a gene: 10. The CDR3 length is 15 residues. Germline CDR1 and CDR2: SNHLY and FYNNEI. The CDR3 region has the DNA TGTGCCAGCACCAAGGACAGGAGACGATACAATGAGCAGTTCTTC. Translating it yields CASTKDRRRYNEQFF.

The chain links TRBV12-3 or TRBV12-4 to TRBJ2-2, with 12 nucleotides matching TRBD1. The CDR3 has 16 amino acids. The V gene end was trimmed by 6 bases and the J gene end by 2 bases; junction bases not matched to a gene: 4. The CDR3 sequence: CASRTGTGGNTGELFF. The CDR3 DNA sequence: TGTGCCAGCAGGACCGGGACAGGGGGCAACACCGGGGAGCTGTTTTTT.

The rearrangement links TRBV6-1 to TRBJ1-5; possible D gene TRBD1, 6 bases. The CDR3 runs to 14 residues. CDR1 is MNHNS, CDR2 SASEGT, per germline. V lost 6 bases, J lost 6 bases, and 15 bases lay in between. The CDR3 loop reads CASSRTERIQPQHF. In DNA form, the CDR3 reads TGTGCCAGCAGCAGGACAGAGAGGATTCAGCCCCAGCATTTT.

The V and J genes are TRBV6-2 or TRBV6-3 and TRBJ1-1, with D hard to call. Trimming cost V 6 bases and J 3 bases, with 5 bases left between them. Germline assignment: CDR1 MNHEY and CDR2 SVGEGT. The CDR3 length is 11 residues. The CDR3 is CASREDTEAFF. CDR3 coding DNA: TGTGCCAGCAGGGAGGACACTGAAGCTTTCTTT.

The chain couples TRBV28 to TRBJ1-1; D unclear. Germline CDR1 MDHEN, CDR2 SYDVKM. The CDR3 loop spans 13 amino acids. V was trimmed by 1 base and J by 6 bases, leaving 9 bases between them. In DNA form, the CDR3 reads TGTGCCAGCAGTTTATTCGGGCATTCTGAAGCTTTCTTT. As protein: CASSLFGHSEAFF.

This chain links TRBV19 with TRBJ2-1; 9 positions match TRBD1. The CDR3 spans 15 residues. Trimming cost V 6 bases and J 5 bases; bases outside gene matches: 8. CDR1 LNHDA and CDR2 SQIVND come from the germline V gene (reference sequence). The CDR3 is CASSTGTGRHNEQFF. For the CDR3, the DNA is TGTGCCAGTAGCACCGGGACAGGGCGTCACAATGAGCAGTTCTTC.

In its sample, this clonotype was seen many times. The J gene is TRBJ2-7, the V gene TRBV7-9; D is uncertain. The V and J ends lost 0 bases and 2 bases respectively, with 11 bases between them. The CDR3 sequence is 15 residues long. Per the germline V gene, CDR1 is SEHNR and CDR2 is FQNEAQ (reference sequence). CDR3 coding DNA: TGTGCCAGCAGCTTAGCGGGTAGGAGTACCTACGAGCAGTACTTC. Translated: CASSLAGRSTYEQYF. Using reference TRBV7-9 and TRBJ2-7 for the parts outside the CDR3, the full variable domain is DTGVSQNPRHKITKRGQNVTFRCDPISEHNRLYWYRQTLGQGPEFLTYFQNEAQLEKSRLLSDRFSAERPKGSFSTLEIQRTEQGDSAMYLCASSLAGRSTYEQYFGPGTRLTVT.

The sample holds a few counts of this clonotype. This chain connects TRBV11-2 to TRBJ1-2, with 9 bases aligning to TRBD1. V lost 3 bases and J lost 8; bases outside the gene matches: 7. This CDR3 region has 14 residues. Germline V gene sequence: CDR1 SGHAT, CDR2 FQNNGV. This chain's CDR3 is CASSLVLDRGGYTF. The CDR3 coding sequence is TGTGCCAGCAGCTTGGTACTGGACAGGGGCGGCTACACCTTC.

This clonotype turned up a few times. This chain connects TRBV19 to TRBJ2-1; TRBD1 might be the D (7 bases). The V end lost 1 base, the J end lost 4 bases, and 23 bases lay between the germline ends. The V gene's germline CDR1 is LNHDA and CDR2 SQIVND (reference sequence). This CDR3 region has 19 residues. CDR3 region: CASSIARNGGRGLYNEQFF. In DNA form, the CDR3 reads TGTGCCAGTAGTATAGCAAGAAACGGGGGCAGGGGGTTATACAATGAGCAGTTCTTC.

This clonotype was observed a handful of times. J is TRBJ2-1 and V is TRBV9; possible D gene TRBD2, 5 bases. Germline CDR1 and CDR2: SGDLS and YYNGEE. This CDR3 is built from 11 residues. Trimming removed 2 bases from V and 8 bases from J, with 5 bases in between. Here the CDR3 reads CASSVSDEQFF. CDR3 in DNA: TGTGCCAGCAGCGTTAGCGATGAGCAGTTCTTC.

The chain uses TRBV7-2 and TRBJ1-4; the match to TRBD1 covers 7 bases. Trimming at V came to 0 bases and at J to 6 bases, leaving 1 base not matched to a gene. CDR1 is SGHTA, CDR2 FQGNSA, per germline. This CDR3 contains 14 residues. The CDR3, as DNA: TGTGCCAGCAGCTTAGCAGGACAGGATGAAAAACTGTTTTTT. As protein: CASSLAGQDEKLFF.

This chain joins TRBV12-5 and TRBJ2-1, with 8 bases that match TRBD1. Unmatched junction bases numbered 11, after V lost 6 bases and J lost 1 base. This CDR3 comprises 17 residues. Germline V lookup: CDR1 LGHNT, CDR2 FRNRAP. CDR3 coding DNA: TGTGCTAGTGGATACCGTCAGACAGGGGTATCCTACAATGAGCAGTTCTTC. It codes for CASGYRQTGVSYNEQFF.

This chain connects TRBV7-9 to TRBJ2-3; D perhaps matches TRBD1 (5 bases). CDR1 SEHNR and CDR2 FQNEAQ come from the germline V gene (reference sequence). The V end was cut by 5 bases, the J end by 0 bases, with 18 bases between. The CDR3 contains 17 residues. Here the CDR3 DNA reads TGTGCCAGCAGCCGGCCGAACTTACAGGCGAGCACAGATACGCAGTATTTT. Protein: CASSRPNLQASTDTQYF.

The genes are TRBV12-3 or TRBV12-4 and TRBJ1-1; no clear D. This CDR3 is built from 14 residues. V was shortened by 3 bases and J by 5 bases, with 13 bases between the two germline ends. CDR3 DNA sequence: TGTGCCAGCAGTTTGGGTGACTTAGGGACTGAAGCTTTCTTT. It yields the protein CASSLGDLGTEAFF.

CDR3 nucleotide sequence: TGTGCCAGCAGGGCTCTGGAGACGAGCACAGATACGCAGTATTTT. Translating it yields CASRALETSTDTQYF. V usage is TRBV28 and J usage is TRBJ2-3; D unclear. CDR3 length: 15 residues. Germline lookup yields CDR1 MDHEN and CDR2 SYDVKM. V dropped 6 bases and J dropped 0 bases, with 13 bases sitting between them.

The J gene is TRBJ2-5, the V gene TRBV4-3; D unresolved. Germline V gene data show CDR1 as LGHNA and CDR2 as YSLEER. Trimming took 1 base from V and 1 from J, leaving 4 bases between them. CDR3 size: 13 residues. This CDR3 reads CASSQARQETQYF. The CDR3, as DNA: TGCGCCAGCAGCCAAGCCCGCCAAGAGACCCAGTACTTC.

This clonotype was observed many times. The rearrangement uses TRBV7-8 and TRBJ1-1, with D hard to call. Germline values: CDR1 SGHVS, CDR2 FQNEAQ. The CDR3 loop spans 15 amino acids. V gave up 5 bases and J gave up 1 base, with 14 bases separating them. CDR3 sequence (DNA): TGTGCCAGCAGCCTAGTTGGACCGACGAACACTGAAGCTTTCTTT. Translated, it gives CASSLVGPTNTEAFF.

This clonotype was detected ten times or more. This chain uses TRBV7-2 with TRBJ2-5; D not certain. V was cut by 5 bases and J by 1 base, with 11 bases left in between. CDR3 size: 14 residues. Germline V lookup: CDR1 SGHTA, CDR2 FQGNSA. The CDR3 nucleotides read TGTGCCAGCAGCCCCAGGACCATCCAAGAGACCCAGTACTTC. Translating gives CASSPRTIQETQYF.

This clonotype was observed a handful of times. The chain uses TRBV7-6 and TRBJ1-5; D remains unclear. The length of the CDR3 is 11 residues. Looked up from germline, CDR1 is SGHVS and CDR2 is FNYEAQ. Deletions cut 8 bases from V and 1 base from J, with 3 bases between. The chain's CDR3 is CASGSNQPQHF. CDR3 DNA sequence: TGTGCCAGCGGGAGCAATCAGCCCCAGCATTTT.

The genes are TRBV6-1 and TRBJ1-4; D is uncertain. CDR3 length: 11 amino acids. Trimming took 8 bases from V and 8 from J, leaving 9 bases between them. Germline V CDR1 and CDR2: MNHNS, SASEGT. The CDR3, as DNA: TGTGCCAGCTGGACGGGAGAAAAACTGTTTTTT. Amino acid sequence: CASWTGEKLFF.

A few counts support this clonotype. This rearrangement joins TRBV20-1 to TRBJ2-7; 10 nucleotides align to TRBD1. This CDR3 contains 13 residues. Germline V gene data show CDR1 as DFQATT and CDR2 as SNEGSKA (reference sequence). V lost 6 bases, J lost 1 base, and 3 bases stayed unmatched. DNA of the CDR3: TGCAGTGCGACAGGGGGCGCGTCCTACGAGCAGTACTTC. Protein product: CSATGGASYEQYF.

The rearrangement links TRBV4-3 to TRBJ1-4, with a weak D call TRBD1 (5 bases). CDR3 size: 13 residues. Trimming left V 1 base short and J 8 bases short, with 8 bases between. Germline lookup yields CDR1 LGHNA and CDR2 YSLEER. CDR3 sequence reads: CASSQVWGEKLFF. The CDR3, as DNA: TGCGCCAGCAGCCAAGTATGGGGGGAAAAACTGTTTTTT.

This clonotype was seen a few times. The chain has TRBV7-2 and TRBJ2-3, with 12 bases aligning to TRBD2. V lost 5 bases, J lost 5 bases, and 5 bases stayed unmatched. There are 15 residues in the CDR3. Germline V gene lookup returns CDR1 SGHTA and CDR2 FQGNSA. The CDR3 DNA is TGTGCCAGCAGCACTAGCGGGAGGTCGGGAGATACGCAGTATTTT. This codes for CASSTSGRSGDTQYF.